The clone carrying this T cell receptor beta chain was counted at least ten times. Antigen unknown. The time point is: newly diagnosed GD, antithyroid drugs for less than 3 months. RNA isolated from PBMCs was used to make the TCR library. According to the study, TCR beta libraries were built with iRepertoire HTBI primers and CDR3-region Arm-PCR. MiXCR, applied by TCRdb to the multiplex PCR reads, yields one record per CDR3 protein. The repertoire holds under 700,000 distinct CDR3 sequences, with roughly 15% as singletons. This CDR3 spans 17 amino acids. Deletions cut 1 base from V and 0 bases from J, with 16 bases between. CDR1 is DFQATT and CDR2 is SNEGSKA in the germline V gene (reference sequence). This entry comes from a study of regulatory T cells in long-lasting Graves disease. Notes on the study in general: Lower TCR diversity characterized persistent Graves' patients relative to newly diagnosed patients.

This sample also belongs to another study, concerning T cells in Graves' hyperthyroidism and ophthalmopathy. From that second work: In the first-round RT-PCR of the TCR CDR3, the HTBI primer set was used.

This receptor was identified in a middle-aged woman with Graves disease. The source material was peripheral blood mononuclear cells (PBMCs), sampled at new diagnosis, from a patient treated with antithyroid drugs. The rearrangement uses TRBV20-1 and TRBJ1-5; D is unclear. CDR3 region: CSARAGGTGFSNQPQHF. The CDR3 DNA sequence: TGCAGTGCTAGAGCCGGCGGAACTGGCTTTAGCAATCAGCCCCAGCATTTT.